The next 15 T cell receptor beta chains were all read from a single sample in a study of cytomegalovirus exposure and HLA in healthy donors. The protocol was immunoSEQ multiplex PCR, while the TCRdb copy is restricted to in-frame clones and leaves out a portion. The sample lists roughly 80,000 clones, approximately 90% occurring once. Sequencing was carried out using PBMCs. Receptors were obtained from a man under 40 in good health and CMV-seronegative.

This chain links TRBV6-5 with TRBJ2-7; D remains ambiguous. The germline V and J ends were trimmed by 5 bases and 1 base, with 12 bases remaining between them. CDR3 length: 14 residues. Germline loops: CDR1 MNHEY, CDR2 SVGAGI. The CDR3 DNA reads TGTGCCAGCAGTCAAACCACGGAGTCCTACGAGCAGTACTTC. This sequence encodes CASSQTTESYEQYF.

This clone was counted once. The CDR3 reads CASSVGLGEGLREQYF. CDR3 coding DNA: TGTGCCAGCAGCGTAGGGTTGGGGGAGGGCCTTCGGGAGCAGTACTTC. The chain links TRBV9 to TRBJ2-7; 7 nucleotides agree with TRBD2. The junction had 13 bases not matched to a gene; V was cut back by 0 bases and J by 7 bases. This CDR3 has 16 residues. Germline V gene data show CDR1 as SGDLS and CDR2 as YYNGEE.

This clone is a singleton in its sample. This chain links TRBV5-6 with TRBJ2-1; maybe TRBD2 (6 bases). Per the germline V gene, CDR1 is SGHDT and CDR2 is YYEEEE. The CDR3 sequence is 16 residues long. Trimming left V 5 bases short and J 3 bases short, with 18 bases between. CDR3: CASSWDLGRYYNEQFF. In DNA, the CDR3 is TGTGCCAGCAGTTGGGACTTGGGACGGTACTACAATGAGCAGTTCTTC. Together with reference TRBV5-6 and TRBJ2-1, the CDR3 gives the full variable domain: DAGVTQSPTHLIKTRGQQVTLRCSPKSGHDTVSWYQQALGQGPQFIFQYYEEEERQRGNFPDRFSGHQFPNYSSELNVNALLLGDSALYLCASSWDLGRYYNEQFFGPGTRLTVL.

This CDR3 reads CASSEGVSQGNIQYF. The DNA for the CDR3 is TGTGCCAGCAGCGAAGGAGTTAGCCAGGGAAACATTCAGTACTTC. The chain joins TRBV9 to TRBJ2-4, with a possible D match to TRBD1 (5 bases). V was pared by 3 bases and J by 6 bases, with 16 bases between. Germline values: CDR1 SGDLS, CDR2 YYNGEE. The CDR3 extends over 15 amino acids.

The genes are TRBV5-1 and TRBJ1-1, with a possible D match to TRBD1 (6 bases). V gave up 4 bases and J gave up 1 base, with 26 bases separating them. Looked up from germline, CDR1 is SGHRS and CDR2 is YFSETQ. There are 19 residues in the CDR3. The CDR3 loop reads CASSQRIGQFTSKNTEAFF. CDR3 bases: TGCGCCAGCAGCCAGCGAATAGGACAGTTCACCAGCAAGAACACTGAAGCTTTCTTT. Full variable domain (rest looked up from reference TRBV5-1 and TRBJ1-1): KAGVTQTPRYLIKTRGQQVTLSCSPISGHRSVSWYQQTPGQGLQFLFEYFSETQRNKGNFPGRFSGRQFSNSRSEMNVSTLELGDSALYLCASSQRIGQFTSKNTEAFFGQGTRLTVV.

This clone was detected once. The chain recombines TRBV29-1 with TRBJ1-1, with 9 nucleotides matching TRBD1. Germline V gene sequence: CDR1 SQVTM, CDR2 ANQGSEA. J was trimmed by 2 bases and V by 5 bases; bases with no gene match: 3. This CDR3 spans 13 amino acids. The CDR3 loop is CSVSQGANTEAFF. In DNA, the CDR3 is TGCAGCGTTTCACAGGGGGCCAACACTGAAGCTTTCTTT.

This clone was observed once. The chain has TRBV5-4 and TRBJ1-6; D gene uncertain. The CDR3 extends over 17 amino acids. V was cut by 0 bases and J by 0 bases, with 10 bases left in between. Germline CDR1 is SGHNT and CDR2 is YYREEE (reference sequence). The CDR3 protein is CASSLAESSSYNSPLHF. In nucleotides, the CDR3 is TGTGCCAGCAGCTTGGCCGAATCTAGCTCCTATAATTCACCCCTCCACTTT.

CDR3 DNA: TGCAGCGTGGAGTGGGACAGCTCCTACGAGCAGTACTTC. Its protein is CSVEWDSSYEQYF. The chain is built from TRBV29-1 and TRBJ2-7; 7 bases match TRBD1. V shed 6 bases and J 0 bases; nucleotides not matched to a gene: 5. CDR1 is SQVTM, CDR2 ANQGSEA, per germline. The CDR3 has 13 amino acids.

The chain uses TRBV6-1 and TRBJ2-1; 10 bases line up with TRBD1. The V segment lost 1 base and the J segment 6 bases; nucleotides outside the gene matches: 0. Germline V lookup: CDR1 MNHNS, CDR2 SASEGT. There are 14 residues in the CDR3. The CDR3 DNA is TGTGCCAGCAGTGAAGGGACAGGGGGCAATGAGCAGTTCTTC. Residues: CASSEGTGGNEQFF.

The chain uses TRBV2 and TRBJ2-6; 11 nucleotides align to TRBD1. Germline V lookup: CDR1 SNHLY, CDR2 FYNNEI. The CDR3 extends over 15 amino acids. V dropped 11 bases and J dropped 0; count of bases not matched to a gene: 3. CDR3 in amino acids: CAVGTGGSGANVLTF. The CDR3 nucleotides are TGTGCCGTCGGGACAGGGGGCTCTGGGGCCAACGTCCTGACTTTC.

The CDR3 coding sequence is TGTGCCAGCAGTTTAGCGGAAGGGTGGAGTGAGCAGTTCTTC. It is translated as CASSLAEGWSEQFF. V is TRBV6-5 and J is TRBJ2-1; D possibly corresponds to TRBD2 (6 bases). The CDR3 is 14 amino acids. Germline V gene lookup returns CDR1 MNHEY and CDR2 SVGAGI. Trimming took 4 bases from V and 9 from J, leaving 16 bases between them.

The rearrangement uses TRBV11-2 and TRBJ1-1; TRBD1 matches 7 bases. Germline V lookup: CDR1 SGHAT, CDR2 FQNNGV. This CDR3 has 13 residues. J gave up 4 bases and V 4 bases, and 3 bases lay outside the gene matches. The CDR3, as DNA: TGTGCCAGCAGCTCGACAGGGATCACTGAAGCTTTCTTT. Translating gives CASSSTGITEAFF.

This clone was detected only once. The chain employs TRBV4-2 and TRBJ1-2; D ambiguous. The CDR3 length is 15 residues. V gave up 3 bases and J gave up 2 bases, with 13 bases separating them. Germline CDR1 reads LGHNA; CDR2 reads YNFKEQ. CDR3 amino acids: CASSQSTGQNYGYTF. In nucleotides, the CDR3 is TGTGCCAGCAGCCAGTCAACTGGGCAGAACTATGGCTACACCTTC.

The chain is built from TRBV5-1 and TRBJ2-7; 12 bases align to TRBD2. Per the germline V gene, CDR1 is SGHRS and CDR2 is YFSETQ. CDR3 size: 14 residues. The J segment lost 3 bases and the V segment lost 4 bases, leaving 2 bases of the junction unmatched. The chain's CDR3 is CASSKGLAGYEQYF. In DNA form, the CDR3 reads TGCGCCAGCAGCAAGGGACTAGCGGGCTACGAGCAGTACTTC. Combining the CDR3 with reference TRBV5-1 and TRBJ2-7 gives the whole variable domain KAGVTQTPRYLIKTRGQQVTLSCSPISGHRSVSWYQQTPGQGLQFLFEYFSETQRNKGNFPGRFSGRQFSNSRSEMNVSTLELGDSALYLCASSKGLAGYEQYFGPGTRLTVT.

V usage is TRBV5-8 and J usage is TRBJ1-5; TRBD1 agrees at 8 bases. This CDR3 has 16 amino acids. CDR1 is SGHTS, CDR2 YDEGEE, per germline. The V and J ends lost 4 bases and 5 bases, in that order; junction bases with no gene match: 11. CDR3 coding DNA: TGTGCCAGCAGCACCATGACAGGGGTGTTCGATCAGCCCCAGCATTTT. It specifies CASSTMTGVFDQPQHF.